This TCR beta chain was retrieved from a study of vaccination and CD4 T cells after COVID-19. About the research overall: The cells in question were stimulated using overlapping spike peptides derived from SARS-CoV-2, HCoV-NL63, HCoV-OC43 and HCoV-229E.

The assay that was used to sequence DNA from cultured CD4+ T cells was the Oncomine TCR Beta short-read assay. Cultured CD4+ T cells were the source of extracted genomic DNA. TCRdb recomputed calls from the PCR reads with MiXCR, one row per CDR3 protein. The table includes 15,000 to 17,000 distinct CDR3 sequences, about 39% detected once. The junction had 10 bases not matched to a gene; V was cut back by 4 bases and J by 5 bases. This CDR3 is 15 amino acids long. The germline V gene has CDR1 MNHEY and CDR2 SVGEGT. This clonotype was found a few times. The antigen is unknown. Treatment defined: roughly 10-day PBMC culture with coronavirus spike peptide pools or control peptides (ViraFEST assay). Days 3 and 7 saw half the medium replaced with fresh IL-2 medium.

The starting material was CD4+ T cells from blood, cultured in vitro, obtained before SARS-CoV-2 vaccination. The source of this sequence is a human donor who had recovered from COVID-19. The chain employs TRBV6-2 or TRBV6-3 and TRBJ2-5; 7 nucleotides match TRBD2. The CDR3 DNA is TGTGCCAGCAGTTTTCAGTGGACTAGAGGGGAGACCCAGTACTTC. Encoded protein: CASSFQWTRGETQYF.